Each of the 17 T cell receptor beta chains below was sequenced from the same sample in a study of human CD8 memory T cell subsets. Production of TCR beta libraries used UMI-labeled 5' RACE as the method. For each CDR3 protein, TCRdb gives one entry from its re-call of the 5' RACE reads, without DNA. The table counts 10,000 to 12,000 distinct CDR3 sequences; just over 20% lies in the top ten. The sample comprised CD8+ T cells from PBMCs. These receptors came from a human donor in good health.

This rearrangement joins TRBV20-1 to TRBJ2-7. This CDR3 region has 13 residues. The germline CDR1 and CDR2 sequences are DFQATT and SNEGSKA (reference sequence). The chain's CDR3 is CSASLGNPYEQYF.

The chain uses TRBV4-1 and TRBJ2-1. Germline V lookup: CDR1 MGHRA, CDR2 YSYEKL. This CDR3 is built from 14 residues. The CDR3 sequence is CASSQDGLYNEQFF.

CDR3 region: CAWSAGVFDEQYF. The chain couples TRBV30 to TRBJ2-7. The CDR3 is 13 residues long. Germline values: CDR1 GTSNPN, CDR2 SVGIG (reference sequence).

CDR3 loop: CSANPTGGLSYEQYF. V gene TRBV20-1 combines with J gene TRBJ2-7; without DNA, the TCRdb call of TRBD1 cannot be checked. Per the germline V gene, CDR1 is DFQATT and CDR2 is SNEGSKA (reference sequence). This CDR3 spans 15 amino acids.

The rearrangement joins TRBV5-6 to TRBJ2-7; as DNA is missing, the TRBD1 call by TCRdb cannot be tested. Germline CDR1 reads SGHDT; CDR2 reads YYEEEE. CDR3 size: 14 residues. The chain's CDR3 is CASSTGTGFHEQYF.

This rearrangement joins TRBV7-9 to TRBJ2-7; TCRdb lists TRBD1, though no DNA is available to test this call. CDR3 length: 16 residues. Germline CDR1 SEHNR, CDR2 FQNEAQ (reference sequence). The chain's CDR3 is CASSPGEQGASYEQYF.

This clonotype is labeled large based on frequency. V is TRBV15 and J is TRBJ2-3; the TRBD1 assignment by TCRdb is unverifiable without DNA. This CDR3 is built from 15 residues. Germline CDR1 LNHNV, CDR2 YYDKDF (reference sequence). The CDR3 region is CATSMDRGGTDTQYF.

The genes are TRBV28 and TRBJ1-1; as DNA is missing, the TRBD1 call by TCRdb cannot be tested. Germline assignment: CDR1 MDHEN and CDR2 SYDVKM. The CDR3 has 16 amino acids. Here the CDR3 reads CASTKEQGAIRTEAFF.

This chain joins TRBV20-1 and TRBJ2-2; without DNA, the TCRdb call of TRBD2 cannot be checked. The CDR3 totals 17 residues. Germline V gene lookup returns CDR1 DFQATT and CDR2 SNEGSKA (reference sequence). The CDR3: CSAREYGSGGAPGELFF.

This chain connects TRBV5-1 to TRBJ2-4; without DNA, the TCRdb call of TRBD1 cannot be checked. The CDR3 loop spans 13 amino acids. CDR1 and CDR2 (germline): SGHRS, YFSETQ. This CDR3 is CASGPSGENIQYF.

This chain links TRBV5-6 with TRBJ2-7. In germline, CDR1 is SGHDT, CDR2 YYEEEE. This CDR3 contains 14 residues. The CDR3 sequence is CASRILTESYEQYF.

V and J are TRBV5-1 and TRBJ2-2; TCRdb names TRBD1, which stays unverified in the absence of DNA. CDR1 and CDR2 (germline): SGHRS, YFSETQ. The CDR3 totals 16 residues. This CDR3 is CASSWRDRLNTGELFF.

The chain employs TRBV5-1 and TRBJ1-5. The CDR3 extends over 14 amino acids. Germline CDR1 reads SGHRS; CDR2 reads YFSETQ. The CDR3 region is CASPIEGNNQPQHF.

This sequence joins TRBV19 and TRBJ1-5. Germline CDR1 and CDR2: LNHDA and SQIVND (reference sequence). The CDR3 totals 15 residues. The CDR3 sequence: CASSIAPRSNQPQHF. The entire variable domain, with the rest obtained from reference TRBV19 and TRBJ1-5, is as follows: DGGITQSPKYLFRKEGQNVTLSCEQNLNHDAMYWYRQDPGQGLRLIYYSQIVNDFQKGDIAEGYSVSREKKESFPLTVTSAQKNPTAFYLCASSIAPRSNQPQHFGDGTRLSIL.

The rearrangement uses TRBV6-2 or TRBV6-3 and TRBJ2-1; TCRdb selects TRBD2, and the lack of DNA leaves this call unchecked. The CDR3 runs to 15 residues. Per the germline V gene, CDR1 is MNHEY and CDR2 is SVGEGT. The CDR3 here is CASSLKQRELDEQFF.

The chain links TRBV13 to TRBJ2-2; the D gene TCRdb calls, TRBD2, cannot be checked with no DNA. Looked up from germline, CDR1 is PRHDT and CDR2 is FYEKMQ (reference sequence). This CDR3 is built from 15 residues. The CDR3 here is CASSLGPPYTGELFF.

The chain links TRBV5-1 to TRBJ1-1; TCRdb gives TRBD1 as the D gene, but with no DNA this cannot be confirmed. This CDR3 is built from 16 residues. The germline V gene encodes CDR1 SGHRS and CDR2 YFSETQ. The chain's CDR3 is CASQPGTGGFDTEAFF.